The TCR beta chain under discussion was sequenced for a study of blood T cell repertoires in COVID-19. Study at large: T cells, B-cell-depleted T cells, or PBMCs supplied cDNA or gDNA.

Authors' analysis steps: The assay estimated nucleated cells by amplifying reference gene primers. Some clones are missing from TCRdb's copy, which holds only in-frame ones; the method was immunoSEQ multiplex PCR. D and trimming come from the DNA, and the V and J calls and clone size come from that table. This sample has over 100,000 clones, with around 87% found just once. Germline V gene lookup returns CDR1 LGHNA and CDR2 YSLEER. The ends lost 0 bases at V and 6 bases at J; junction bases unmatched: 5. CDR3 length: 16 residues. This sequence was found in a man in his fifties with active COVID-19. The chain employs TRBV4-3 and TRBJ1-1; TRBD1 matches 12 bases. Material for sequencing was peripheral blood. This chain's CDR3 is CASSQDRDRGQSEAFF. In DNA form, the CDR3 reads TGCGCCAGCAGCCAAGATAGGGACAGGGGGCAATCTGAAGCTTTCTTT.